Below, 19 T cell receptor beta chains from the same sample are listed, as sequenced in a study of spatial heterogeneity in lung cancer. Study-level results: It was found that expanded intratumoral alpha and beta TCR counts tracked tumor mutation counts.

These receptors lack a known antigen. TCRdb re-called the 5' RACE reads through MiXCR, storing one row per CDR3 protein. The data show some 10,000 distinct CDR3 sequences, more than 4.5% seen once. Indicated time point: sample taken at primary tumor resection. The specimen comprised lung tumor tissue, sampled at surgery. The source is a male donor with early-stage non-small cell lung cancer.

With respect to this clonotype: A clone one base away is much larger, so this may be a read error. For a library built for alpha chains, this beta chain is a stray read; little rests on its size. V and J are TRBV2 and TRBJ2-2; D tentatively reads TRBD1 or TRBD2 (6 bases each). Germline lookup yields CDR1 SNHLY and CDR2 FYNNEI. The CDR3 is made up of 15 amino acids. Here the CDR3 reads CVSIAGHLNTGELFF. The CDR3 bases are TGTGTCAGCATTGCGGGACATCTGAACACCGGGGAGCTGTTTTTT.

By proportion, this clonotype is medium-sized (0.01 to 0.1%). The library was prepared for alpha chains; this beta chain is a stray read, so its frequency means little. V usage is TRBV2 and J usage is TRBJ1-5; D gene ambiguous. This CDR3 region has 13 residues. Trimming removed 7 bases at V and 5 bases at J, with 12 bases between. Germline V gene data show CDR1 as SNHLY and CDR2 as FYNNEI. CDR3 DNA: TGTGCCAGCAATGACGGCTTACATCAGCCCCAGCATTTT. It encodes CASNDGLHQPQHF.

This clonotype was picked up many times. The library was designed around alpha chains, so this beta chain is a stray read whose abundance carries little weight. This chain links TRBV20-1 with TRBJ1-5; 8 bases agree with TRBD1. Germline V gene data show CDR1 as DFQATT and CDR2 as SNEGSKA (reference sequence). The CDR3 length is 17 residues. After removal of 0 bases from V and 3 bases from J, the junction contained 10 bases not matched to a gene. CDR3 sequence (DNA): TGCAGTGCTAGAGATGGGCAGGGGGCGCGGGACAATCAGCCCCAGCATTTT. As protein: CSARDGQGARDNQPQHF.

In this sample, this clonotype turned up a few times. This beta chain came through as a stray read in a library set up for alpha chains, and its size says little. The CDR3 nucleotides read TGTGCCAGCAGCCCATCTCCTAACCGGGACAGGAGCACAGATACGCAGTATTTT. It encodes CASSPSPNRDRSTDTQYF. This sequence joins TRBV7-3 and TRBJ2-3; 8 nucleotides line up with TRBD1. The CDR3 has 18 residues. The germline V gene encodes CDR1 SGHTA and CDR2 FQGTGA. V lost 5 bases and J lost 0; bases outside the gene matches: 13.

To note about this clonotype: Found in a library prepared for alpha chains, this beta chain is an off-target read, and its abundance has little meaning. The rearrangement joins TRBV7-2 to TRBJ2-3; TRBD2 agrees at 7 bases. This CDR3 is built from 15 residues. The V gene's germline CDR1 is SGHTA and CDR2 FQGNSA. V trimming: 0 bases; J trimming: 4 bases; junction bases outside the gene matches: 4. In DNA form, the CDR3 reads TGTGCCAGCAGCTTAGCGGCGGGAGCTGCAGATACGCAGTATTTT. Amino acids: CASSLAAGAADTQYF.

In its sample, this clonotype is medium-sized. In a library made to pick up alpha chains, this beta chain is a stray read with a size that means little. The chain links TRBV12-3 or TRBV12-4 to TRBJ2-3; 11 bases agree with TRBD2. The V and J ends lost 6 bases and 0 bases, in that order; junction bases with no gene match: 11. The CDR3 is 18 residues long. The CDR3 nucleotides read TGTGCCAGCAGCCGGACTAGCGGGTGGATTTCTAGCACAGATACGCAGTATTTT. Its protein is CASSRTSGWISSTDTQYF.

This clonotype was picked up many times. The library was prepared for alpha chains; this beta chain is a stray read, so its frequency means little. The chain links TRBV6-1 to TRBJ1-4; TRBD1 agrees at 8 bases. This CDR3 contains 15 residues. V shed 6 bases and J 0 bases; nucleotides not matched to a gene: 3. Germline V gene lookup returns CDR1 MNHNS and CDR2 SASEGT. The DNA for the CDR3 is TGTGCCAGCAGCGACAGGGGAGCAACTAATGAAAAACTGTTTTTT. Protein product: CASSDRGATNEKLFF.

At least ten counts were recorded for this clonotype. This beta chain turned up in a library designed for alpha chains; as an off-target read, its abundance says little. The chain has TRBV7-2 and TRBJ2-2; D uncertain. The germline CDR1 and CDR2 sequences are SGHTA and FQGNSA. V shed 3 bases and J shed 1 base, with 9 bases lying between them. This CDR3 region has 15 residues. The CDR3 sequence: CASSLTPQNTGELFF. DNA of the CDR3: TGTGCCAGCAGCTTGACACCTCAGAACACCGGGGAGCTGTTTTTT.

This clonotype has ten or more counts. This beta chain was picked up by a library intended for alpha chains and is off target, so its count carries little meaning. V gene TRBV20-1 combines with J gene TRBJ1-2, with D maybe TRBD1 (5 bases). This CDR3 has 13 amino acids. The germline CDR1 and CDR2 sequences are DFQATT and SNEGSKA (reference sequence). V gave up 7 bases and J gave up 3 bases, with 15 bases separating them. CDR3 nucleotide sequence: TGCAGTGTTCGTCGACAGTACCACTATGGCTACACCTTC. Translation: CSVRRQYHYGYTF.

This clonotype was counted a few times. The library was prepared for alpha chains; this beta chain is a stray read, so its frequency means little. V usage is TRBV28 and J usage is TRBJ2-7; weak D call: TRBD2 (6 bases). The V end lost 6 bases, the J end lost 0 bases, and 18 bases lay between the germline ends. Looked up from germline, CDR1 is MDHEN and CDR2 is SYDVKM. The CDR3 length is 16 residues. The DNA for the CDR3 is TGTGCCAGCAGCTCCCCCGGGACTCAGAGCTCCTACGAGCAGTACTTC. This encodes CASSSPGTQSSYEQYF.

By its share, this clonotype is medium-sized. Since the library was made to target alpha chains, this beta chain is a stray read and its abundance is not meaningful. The V and J genes are TRBV7-2 and TRBJ1-6; D ambiguous. Germline V gene data show CDR1 as SGHTA and CDR2 as FQGNSA. V was trimmed by 2 bases and J by 5 bases, leaving 10 bases between them. CDR3 length equals 15 residues. CDR3 in amino acids: CASSLKIVDNSPLHF. The CDR3 DNA is TGTGCCAGCAGCTTAAAAATTGTAGATAATTCACCCCTCCACTTT.

This clonotype is medium-sized (0.01 to 0.1%) in the sample. With the library built for alpha chains, this beta chain is off target and its frequency is not meaningful. V gene TRBV6-1 combines with J gene TRBJ2-7, with 9 positions matching TRBD1. This CDR3 has 14 amino acids. Germline trimming cut 5 bases from V and 7 bases from J; bases unmatched to any gene: 9. Germline CDR1 and CDR2: MNHNS and SASEGT. The CDR3 DNA reads as TGTGCCAGCAGTACGTGGACAGGGGAGACAGAGCAGTACTTC. Its translation: CASSTWTGETEQYF.

With regard to this clonotype: Found in a library prepared for alpha chains, this beta chain is an off-target read, and its abundance has little meaning. V is TRBV7-8 and J is TRBJ2-3, with TRBD1 identical over 7 bases. The CDR3 loop spans 16 amino acids. The V and J ends lost 3 bases and 0 bases, in that order; junction bases with no gene match: 6. Germline values: CDR1 SGHVS, CDR2 FQNEAQ. The CDR3: CASSLGQTLSTDTQYF. CDR3 in DNA: TGTGCCAGCAGCTTGGGACAGACCCTCAGCACAGATACGCAGTATTTT. Looking up the rest from reference TRBV7-8 and TRBJ2-3 gives the full variable domain: GAGVSQSPRYKVAKRGQDVALRCDPISGHVSLFWYQQALGQGPEFLTYFQNEAQLDKSGLPSDRFFAERPEGSVSTLKIQRTQQEDSAVYLCASSLGQTLSTDTQYFGPGTRLTVL.

This clonotype is labeled medium-sized. With the library built for alpha chains, this beta chain is off target and its frequency is not meaningful. This chain connects TRBV12-3 or TRBV12-4 to TRBJ1-5, with D perhaps TRBD1 (5 bases). This CDR3 is built from 12 residues. V was trimmed by 5 bases and J by 6 bases, leaving 8 bases between them. CDR3 sequence (DNA): TGTGCCAGCAGTCCAGGGTTTCAGCCCCAGCATTTT. It specifies CASSPGFQPQHF.

This clonotype was counted at least ten times. This beta chain was picked up by a library intended for alpha chains and is off target, so its count carries little meaning. The chain employs TRBV3-1 and TRBJ1-2; D possibly corresponds to TRBD1 (5 bases). V was cut by 3 bases and J by 4 bases, with 15 bases left in between. This CDR3 region has 15 residues. Germline-derived CDR1 and CDR2 are LGHDT and YNNKEL (reference sequence). The CDR3 DNA reads as TGTGCCAGCAGCCAGTCAGGGCCGGATGGCTATGGCTACACCTTC. It specifies CASSQSGPDGYGYTF.

This clonotype was picked up many times. This beta chain represents an off-target read in a library built for alpha chains; its size is of limited meaning. This sequence joins TRBV5-1 and TRBJ2-7, with D maybe TRBD2 (5 bases). Germline assignment: CDR1 SGHRS and CDR2 YFSETQ. The V gene lost 0 bases and the J gene lost 7 bases, with 17 bases spanning the gap. The CDR3 spans 15 residues. CDR3 region: CASSLATIGIQEQYF. The CDR3 DNA is TGCGCCAGCAGCTTGGCCACAATCGGGATCCAGGAGCAGTACTTC.

This clonotype was recorded many times. A library prepared for alpha chains yielded this beta chain as an off-target read; its size is of little meaning. The chain carries TRBV20-1 and TRBJ1-1; D is possibly TRBD1 (5 bases). Germline V gene data show CDR1 as DFQATT and CDR2 as SNEGSKA (reference sequence). The CDR3 is 14 amino acids. V lost 6 bases to trimming and J lost 4 bases, with 18 bases between them. The CDR3 DNA is TGCAGTGCCATGGGGTGGCAGGGAGGCACTGAAGCTTTCTTT. It encodes CSAMGWQGGTEAFF.

This clonotype is termed large (0.1 to 1%). This beta chain is an unintended read in a library built for alpha chains; its size means little. CDR3 DNA: TGTGCCAGCAGCTGGGGTATTTGGCTTCCCGACGAGCAGTTCTTC. It codes for CASSWGIWLPDEQFF. The chain recombines TRBV5-8 with TRBJ2-1, with unresolved D. This CDR3 spans 15 amino acids. CDR1 is SGHTS and CDR2 is YDEGEE in the germline V gene. Trimming stripped 3 bases from V and 10 bases from J, with 20 bases between.

By share of the sample, this clonotype is medium-sized. This beta chain appears as a stray read in a library generated for alpha chains; its size is not informative. The gene calls are TRBV20-1 and TRBJ1-2; 10 bases fit TRBD1. The trim removed 5 bases at V and 5 bases at J, leaving 5 bases unmatched. CDR1 and CDR2 (germline): DFQATT, SNEGSKA (reference sequence). This CDR3 has 13 amino acids. CDR3 protein: CSAGGQGMYGYTF. The CDR3 bases are TGCAGTGCTGGGGGACAGGGGATGTATGGCTACACCTTC.